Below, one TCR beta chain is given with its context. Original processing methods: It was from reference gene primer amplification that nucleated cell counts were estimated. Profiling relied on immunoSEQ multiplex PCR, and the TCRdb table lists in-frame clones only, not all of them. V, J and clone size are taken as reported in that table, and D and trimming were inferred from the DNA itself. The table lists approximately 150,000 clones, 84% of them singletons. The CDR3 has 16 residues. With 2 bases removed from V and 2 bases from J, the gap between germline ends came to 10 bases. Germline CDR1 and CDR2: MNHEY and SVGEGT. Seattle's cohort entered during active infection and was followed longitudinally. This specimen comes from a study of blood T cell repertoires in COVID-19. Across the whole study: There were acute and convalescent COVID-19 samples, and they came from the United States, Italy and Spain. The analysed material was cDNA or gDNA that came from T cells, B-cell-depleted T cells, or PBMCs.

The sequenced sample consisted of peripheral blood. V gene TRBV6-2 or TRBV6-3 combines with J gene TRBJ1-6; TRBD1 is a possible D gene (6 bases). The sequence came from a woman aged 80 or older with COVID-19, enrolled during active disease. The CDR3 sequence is CASSYPRDTYNSPLHF. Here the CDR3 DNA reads TGTGCCAGCAGTTACCCCAGGGACACCTATAATTCACCCCTCCACTTT.